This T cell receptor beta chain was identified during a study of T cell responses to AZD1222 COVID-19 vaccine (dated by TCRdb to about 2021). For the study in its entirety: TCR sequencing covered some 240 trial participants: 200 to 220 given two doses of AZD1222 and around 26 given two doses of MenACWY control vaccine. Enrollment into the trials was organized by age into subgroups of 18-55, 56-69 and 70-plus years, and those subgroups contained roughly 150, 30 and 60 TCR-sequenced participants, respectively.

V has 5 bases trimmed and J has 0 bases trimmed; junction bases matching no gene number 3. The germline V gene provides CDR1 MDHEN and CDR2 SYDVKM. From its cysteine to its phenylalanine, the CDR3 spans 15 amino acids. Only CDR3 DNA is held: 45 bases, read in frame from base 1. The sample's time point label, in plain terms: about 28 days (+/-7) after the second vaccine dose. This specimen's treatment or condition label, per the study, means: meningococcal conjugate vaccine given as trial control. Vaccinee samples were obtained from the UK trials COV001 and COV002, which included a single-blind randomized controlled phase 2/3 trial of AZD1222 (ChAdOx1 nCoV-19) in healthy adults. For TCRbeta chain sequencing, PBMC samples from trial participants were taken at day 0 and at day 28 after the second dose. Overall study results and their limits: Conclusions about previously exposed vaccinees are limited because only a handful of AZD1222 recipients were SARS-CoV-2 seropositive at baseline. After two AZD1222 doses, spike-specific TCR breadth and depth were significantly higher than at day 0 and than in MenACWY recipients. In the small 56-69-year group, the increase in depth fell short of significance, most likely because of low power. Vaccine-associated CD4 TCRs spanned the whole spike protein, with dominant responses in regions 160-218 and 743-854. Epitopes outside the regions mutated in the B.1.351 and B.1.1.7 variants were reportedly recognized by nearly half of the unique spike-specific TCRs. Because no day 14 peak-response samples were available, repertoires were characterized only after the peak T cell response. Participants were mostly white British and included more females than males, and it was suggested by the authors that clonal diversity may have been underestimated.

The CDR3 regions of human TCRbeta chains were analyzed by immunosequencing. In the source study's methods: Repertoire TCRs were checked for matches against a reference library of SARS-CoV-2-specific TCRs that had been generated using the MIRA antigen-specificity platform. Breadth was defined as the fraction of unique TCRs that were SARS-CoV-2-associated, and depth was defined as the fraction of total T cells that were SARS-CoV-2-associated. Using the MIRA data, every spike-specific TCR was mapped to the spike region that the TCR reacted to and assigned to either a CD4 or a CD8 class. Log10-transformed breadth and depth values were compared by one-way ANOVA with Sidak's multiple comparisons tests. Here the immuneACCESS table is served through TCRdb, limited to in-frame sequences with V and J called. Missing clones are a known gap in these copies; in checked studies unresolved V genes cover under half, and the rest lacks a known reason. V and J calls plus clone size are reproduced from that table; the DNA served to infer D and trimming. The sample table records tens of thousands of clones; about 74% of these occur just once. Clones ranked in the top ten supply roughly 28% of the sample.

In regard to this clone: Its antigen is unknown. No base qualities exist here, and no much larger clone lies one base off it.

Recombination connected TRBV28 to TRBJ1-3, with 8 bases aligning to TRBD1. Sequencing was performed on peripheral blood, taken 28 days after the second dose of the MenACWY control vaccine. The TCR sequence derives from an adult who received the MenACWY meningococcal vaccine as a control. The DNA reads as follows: TGTGCCAGCAGTCCTACAGGGGGCTCTGGAAACACCATATATTTT. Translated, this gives CASSPTGGSGNTIYF.